Here is one T cell receptor (beta chain) with its context. Its antigen is unknown. This sample was taken from a study of CD8+ T cells in alopecia areata. General observations from the study: Tofacitinib significantly lowered scalp clonality and expanded CD8+ clones among the top 100. Clonality in lesional scalp, especially alopecia totalis/universalis, exceeded that of normal scalp.

Extraction of RNA preceded its reverse transcription into cDNA, which served as the sequencing template. Clones were sequenced by immunoSEQ multiplex PCR, and TCRdb holds only the in-frame ones, with some missing. The sample has approximately 280,000 clones, roughly 60% seen once. The length of the CDR3 is 14 residues. The germline V gene has CDR1 MNHEY and CDR2 SVGAGI. With 4 bases removed from V and 7 bases from J, the gap between germline ends came to 16 bases. The treatment denotes: oral pan-JAK inhibitor, 5-10 mg twice daily. Samples from alopecia areata patients were lesional scalp punch biopsies and peripheral blood.

The sequencing used CD4+ T cells sorted from blood, collected at week 24, from a patient treated with tofacitinib. The sequence came from a human donor with alopecia areata. The chain joins TRBV6-5 to TRBJ1-2; D is unresolved. The CDR3 DNA reads as TGTGCCAGCAGTTTAGAACCCTTCGCGGGTGGCTACACCTTC. Protein: CASSLEPFAGGYTF.